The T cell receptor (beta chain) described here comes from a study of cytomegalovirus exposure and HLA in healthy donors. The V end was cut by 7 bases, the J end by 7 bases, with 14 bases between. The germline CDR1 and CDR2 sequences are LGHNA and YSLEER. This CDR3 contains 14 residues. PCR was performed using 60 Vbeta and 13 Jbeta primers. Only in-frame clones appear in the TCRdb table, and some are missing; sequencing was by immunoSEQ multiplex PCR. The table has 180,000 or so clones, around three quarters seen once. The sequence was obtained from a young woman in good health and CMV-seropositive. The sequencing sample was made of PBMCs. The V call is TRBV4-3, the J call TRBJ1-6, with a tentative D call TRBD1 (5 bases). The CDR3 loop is CASTLGGSNSPLHF. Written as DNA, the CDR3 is TGCGCCAGCACCCTCGGGGGTTCGAATTCACCCCTCCACTTT.